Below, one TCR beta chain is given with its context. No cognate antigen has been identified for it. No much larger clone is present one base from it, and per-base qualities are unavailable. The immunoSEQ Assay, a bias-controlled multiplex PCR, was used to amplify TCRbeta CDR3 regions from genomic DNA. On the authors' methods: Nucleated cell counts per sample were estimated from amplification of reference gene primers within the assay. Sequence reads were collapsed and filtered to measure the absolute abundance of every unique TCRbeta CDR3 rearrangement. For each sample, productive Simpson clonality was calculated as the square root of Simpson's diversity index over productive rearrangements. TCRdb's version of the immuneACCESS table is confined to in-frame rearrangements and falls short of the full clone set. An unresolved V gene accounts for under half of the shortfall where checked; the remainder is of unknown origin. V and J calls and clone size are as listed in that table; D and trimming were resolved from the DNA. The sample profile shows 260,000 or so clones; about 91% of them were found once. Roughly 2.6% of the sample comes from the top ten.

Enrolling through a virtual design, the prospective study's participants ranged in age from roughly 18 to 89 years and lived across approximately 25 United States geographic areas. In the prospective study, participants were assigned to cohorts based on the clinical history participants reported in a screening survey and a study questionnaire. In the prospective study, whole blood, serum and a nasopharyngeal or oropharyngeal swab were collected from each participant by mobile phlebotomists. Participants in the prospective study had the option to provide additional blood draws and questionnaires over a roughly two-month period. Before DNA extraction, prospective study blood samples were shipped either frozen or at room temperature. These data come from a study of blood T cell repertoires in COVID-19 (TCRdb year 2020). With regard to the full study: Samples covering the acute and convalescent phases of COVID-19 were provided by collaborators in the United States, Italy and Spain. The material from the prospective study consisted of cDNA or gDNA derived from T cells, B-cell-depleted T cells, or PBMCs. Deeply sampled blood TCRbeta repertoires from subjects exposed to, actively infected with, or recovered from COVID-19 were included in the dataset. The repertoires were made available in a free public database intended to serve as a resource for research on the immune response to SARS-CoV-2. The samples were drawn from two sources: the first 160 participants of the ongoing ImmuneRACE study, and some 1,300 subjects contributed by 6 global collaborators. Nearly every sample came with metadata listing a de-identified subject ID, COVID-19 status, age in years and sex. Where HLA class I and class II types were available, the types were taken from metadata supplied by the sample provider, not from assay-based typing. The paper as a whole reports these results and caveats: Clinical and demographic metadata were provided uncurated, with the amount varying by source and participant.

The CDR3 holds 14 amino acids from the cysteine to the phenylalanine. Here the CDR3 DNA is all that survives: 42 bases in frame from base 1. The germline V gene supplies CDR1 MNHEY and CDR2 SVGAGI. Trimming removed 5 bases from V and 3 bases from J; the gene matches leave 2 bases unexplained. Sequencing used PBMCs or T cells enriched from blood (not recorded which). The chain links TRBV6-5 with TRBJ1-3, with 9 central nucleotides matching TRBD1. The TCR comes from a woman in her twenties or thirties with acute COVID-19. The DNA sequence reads TGTGCCAGCAGTAGACAGGGGGTTGGAAACACCATATATTTT. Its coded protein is CASSRQGVGNTIYF.